These 28 T cell receptor beta chains were all obtained from the same sample, sequenced in a study of blood T cell repertoires in COVID-19. Here immunoSEQ multiplex PCR was the method, and the copy in TCRdb shows in-frame clones only, minus some. The table lists some 71,000 clones, approximately 90% of them singletons, with 2% in the top ten. The material sequenced was peripheral blood. The receptor source for this set is a man aged 30 to 45 with acute or convalescent COVID-19.

J is TRBJ1-2 and V is TRBV2; the match to TRBD1 covers 10 bases. This CDR3 is built from 14 residues. Per germline, CDR1 SNHLY and CDR2 FYNNEI. The V and J ends lost 4 bases and 8 bases, in that order; junction bases with no gene match: 7. CDR3 nucleotides: TGTGCCAGCAGTGGACAGGGGGCTCCCGACGGCTACACCTTC. Translating it yields CASSGQGAPDGYTF.

This chain connects TRBV18 to TRBJ1-3; D is possibly TRBD1 (5 bases). Deletions cut 3 bases from V and 0 bases from J, with 12 bases between. Germline CDR1 and CDR2: KGHSH and LQKENI. The length of the CDR3 is 16 residues. CDR3: CASSPGGLASGNTIYF. The CDR3 DNA sequence: TGTGCCAGCTCACCGGGGGGACTTGCCTCTGGAAACACCATATATTTT.

This clone was observed once. The chain is built from TRBV2 and TRBJ1-1; D gene uncertain. Trimming shortened V by 4 bases and J by 1 base, and 7 bases separated the two germline ends. This CDR3 is 13 amino acids long. Germline V gene data show CDR1 as SNHLY and CDR2 as FYNNEI. The CDR3 DNA reads as TGTGCCAGCAGTGGAGAAGCGAACACTGAAGCTTTCTTT. This translates into CASSGEANTEAFF. The variable domain in full, with the rest retrieved from reference TRBV2 and TRBJ1-1, is EPEVTQTPSHQVTQMGQEVILRCVPISNHLYFYWYRQILGQKVEFLVSFYNNEISEKSEIFDDQFSVERPDGSNFTLKIRSTKLEDSAMYFCASSGEANTEAFFGQGTRLTVV.

The V call is TRBV9, the J call TRBJ2-3; 10 positions match TRBD1. The CDR3 is 20 residues long. Germline CDR1 SGDLS, CDR2 YYNGEE. J gave up 7 bases and V 0 bases, and 20 bases lay outside the gene matches. The CDR3, as DNA: TGTGCCAGCAGCGTAGATCCGGGAGGGGGGACAGGGGCTATCCAGAATACGCAGTATTTT. Translating gives CASSVDPGGGTGAIQNTQYF.

V and J are TRBV28 and TRBJ1-6; weak D call: TRBD1 (6 bases). Germline V gene lookup returns CDR1 MDHEN and CDR2 SYDVKM. This CDR3 region has 17 residues. V was cut by 3 bases and J by 0 bases, with 12 bases left in between. CDR3 nucleotide sequence: TGTGCCAGCAGTTTTCTACAGGGCAGCTCCTATAATTCACCCCTCCACTTT. Residues: CASSFLQGSSYNSPLHF.

The chain combines TRBV11-2 with TRBJ2-7; TRBD1 matches 7 bases. V lost 5 bases to trimming and J lost 0 bases; unmatched junction nucleotides: 4. Germline loops: CDR1 SGHAT, CDR2 FQNNGV. CDR3 length: 14 residues. CDR3 sequence reads: CASSLRTGSYEQYF. Here the CDR3 DNA reads TGTGCCAGCAGCCTTAGGACAGGCTCCTACGAGCAGTACTTC.

This chain connects TRBV3-1 (or the pseudogene TRBV3-2) to TRBJ1-5; TRBD1 agrees at 7 bases. Losses at the gene ends were 5 bases for V and 5 bases for J; bases not matched to a gene: 27. Germline V gene sequence: CDR1 LGHDT, CDR2 YNNKEL (reference sequence). There are 21 residues in the CDR3. CDR3 loop: CASSYYSQRSILQGMDQPQHF. CDR3 nucleotides: TGTGCCAGCAGCTACTACAGCCAAAGGAGTATTTTACAGGGGATGGATCAGCCCCAGCATTTT.

J is TRBJ1-4 and V is TRBV5-1; 8 bases are a match to TRBD1. The CDR3 runs 14 residues. The V and J ends lost 0 bases and 6 bases, in that order; junction bases with no gene match: 1. Germline CDR1 is SGHRS and CDR2 is YFSETQ. CDR3 sequence (DNA): TGCGCCAGCAGCTTGGCAGGGGGCGATGAAAAACTGTTTTTT. This translates into CASSLAGGDEKLFF.

The chain recombines TRBV6-2 or TRBV6-3 with TRBJ1-1; the match to TRBD1 covers 7 bases. Per the germline V gene, CDR1 is MNHEY and CDR2 is SVGEGT. The trim removed 5 bases at V and 10 bases at J, leaving 13 bases unmatched. The CDR3 length is 14 residues. CDR3 in amino acids: CASSPPGGGGRAFF. CDR3 bases: TGTGCCAGCAGTCCCCCGGGAGGGGGCGGAAGAGCTTTCTTT.

Points on this clone: The junction shows a germline mismatch at one end, possibly a read error. The chain combines TRBV5-1 with TRBJ2-1; possibly TRBD1 for D (5 bases). The CDR3 is 14 residues long. Germline CDR1 and CDR2: SGHRS and YFSETQ. Written as DNA, the CDR3 is TGCGCCAGCAGTTTGGCTGACAGCTACAATGAGCAGTTCTTC. Translating it yields CASSLADSYNEQFF.

The rearrangement links TRBV29-1 to TRBJ1-3; 7 nucleotides agree with TRBD1. Germline CDR1 reads SQVTM; CDR2 reads ANQGSEA. The CDR3 runs 14 residues. J was trimmed by 2 bases and V by 7 bases; bases with no gene match: 8. The CDR3: CSADLRGTGNTIYF. As DNA, the CDR3 is TGCAGCGCCGACCTCAGGGGGACTGGAAACACCATATATTTT.

As DNA, the CDR3 is TGTGCCAGCAGCTTGCGGTCGGGAATGGCTTTCTTT. Its protein is CASSLRSGMAFF. This chain uses TRBV7-2 with TRBJ1-1; unclear D gene. V gave up 3 bases and J gave up 11 bases, with 13 bases separating them. Germline CDR1 SGHTA, CDR2 FQGNSA. This CDR3 has 12 residues.

The V and J genes are TRBV7-6 and TRBJ2-3; 7 bases align to TRBD2. Per the germline V gene, CDR1 is SGHVS and CDR2 is FNYEAQ. V was pared by 5 bases and J by 0 bases, with 8 bases of the junction left unmatched. The CDR3 is 16 amino acids. For the CDR3, the DNA is TGTGCCAGCAGCCACGACTACGGGGGGAGCACAGATACGCAGTATTTT. Amino acid sequence: CASSHDYGGSTDTQYF.

The chain links TRBV6-1 to TRBJ1-2; TRBD1 matches 8 bases. This CDR3 region has 15 residues. V gave up 2 bases and J gave up 8 bases; unmatched junction bases: 10. Germline CDR1 and CDR2: MNHNS and SASEGT. CDR3 sequence reads: CASSEIGQGARGYTF. As DNA, the CDR3 is TGTGCCAGCAGTGAAATCGGGCAGGGGGCCCGAGGCTACACCTTC.

This clone came up once. The chain is built from TRBV7-9 and TRBJ1-2; D unresolved. The CDR3 is 14 amino acids. Germline V gene sequence: CDR1 SEHNR, CDR2 FQNEAQ (reference sequence). V gave up 4 bases and J gave up 3 bases, with 12 bases separating them. The CDR3 reads CASSSDIMDYGYTF. DNA for the CDR3: TGTGCCAGCAGCTCCGACATTATGGACTATGGCTACACCTTC.

This chain links TRBV7-8 with TRBJ1-4; 8 nucleotides agree with TRBD1. CDR1 SGHVS and CDR2 FQNEAQ come from the germline V gene. Trimming took 5 bases from V and 4 from J; bases not matched to a gene: 0. The CDR3 extends over 13 amino acids. CDR3 residues: CASSGQGNEKLFF. The DNA for the CDR3 is TGTGCCAGCAGCGGACAGGGTAATGAAAAACTGTTTTTT. The full variable domain, completed using reference TRBV7-8 and TRBJ1-4, is GAGVSQSPRYKVAKRGQDVALRCDPISGHVSLFWYQQALGQGPEFLTYFQNEAQLDKSGLPSDRFFAERPEGSVSTLKIQRTQQEDSAVYLCASSGQGNEKLFFGSGTQLSVL.

On this clone itself: Other DNA sequences within the sample encode an identical CDR3. The chain recombines TRBV19 with TRBJ2-5; a possible D gene is TRBD2 (6 bases). V was pared by 1 base and J by 3 bases, with 15 bases between. CDR3 length: 16 amino acids. Germline CDR1 is LNHDA and CDR2 is SQIVND (reference sequence). The CDR3 reads CASSIGGLGGEETQYF. The CDR3 bases are TGTGCCAGTAGTATAGGGGGGTTGGGGGGTGAAGAGACCCAGTACTTC. Full variable domain (rest looked up from reference TRBV19 and TRBJ2-5): DGGITQSPKYLFRKEGQNVTLSCEQNLNHDAMYWYRQDPGQGLRLIYYSQIVNDFQKGDIAEGYSVSREKKESFPLTVTSAQKNPTAFYLCASSIGGLGGEETQYFGPGTRLLVL.

J is TRBJ2-1 and V is TRBV18, with 7 nucleotides matching TRBD2. Trimming cost V 6 bases and J 4 bases; bases outside gene matches: 6. CDR3 length equals 14 residues. From germline, CDR1 is KGHSH and CDR2 LQKENI. The CDR3 bases are TGTGCCAGCTCCCAAACCGGGGGGTACAATGAGCAGTTCTTC. Its translation is CASSQTGGYNEQFF.

In its sample, this clone was seen a few times. This rearrangement joins TRBV5-5 to TRBJ2-2; D may be TRBD2 (5 bases). Germline V gene lookup returns CDR1 SGHKS and CDR2 YYEKEE (reference sequence). The CDR3 is made up of 13 amino acids. Trimming pared 4 bases from V and 5 bases from J, leaving 9 bases between. The CDR3 protein is CASSDYDTGELFF. CDR3 in DNA: TGTGCCAGCAGCGACTATGATACCGGGGAGCTGTTTTTT.

This chain links TRBV4-1 with TRBJ1-1; 9 bases fit TRBD1. After removal of 5 bases from V and 10 bases from J, the junction contained 5 bases not matched to a gene. There are 12 residues in the CDR3. The germline V gene has CDR1 MGHRA and CDR2 YSYEKL. The CDR3 loop reads CASSVQTGGAFF. The DNA of the CDR3 is TGCGCCAGCAGCGTACAGACAGGGGGAGCTTTCTTT.

V usage is TRBV10-3 and J usage is TRBJ2-1; 8 nucleotides match TRBD1. This CDR3 comprises 14 residues. V was pared by 3 bases and J by 7 bases, with 5 bases of the junction left unmatched. Germline V gives CDR1 ENHRY, CDR2 SYGVKD. The CDR3 DNA follows: TGTGCCATCAGTGACAGGGGGCGGAATAATGAGCAGTTCTTC. This sequence encodes CAISDRGRNNEQFF.

The genes are TRBV28 and TRBJ2-7, with a weak D call TRBD2 (6 bases). The length of the CDR3 is 16 residues. The V and J ends lost 10 bases and 3 bases respectively, with 25 bases between them. Germline V gene lookup returns CDR1 MDHEN and CDR2 SYDVKM. CDR3 bases: TGTGCCAAACCATTCGGGGGAGCCCCCACCTACTACGAGCAGTACGTC. It specifies CAKPFGGAPTYYEQYV.

The CDR3 spells CASSKIRDSVGELFF. The CDR3 DNA reads TGTGCCAGCAGCAAGATTCGGGACAGTGTCGGGGAGCTGTTTTTT. This chain connects TRBV2 to TRBJ2-2; 7 bases are shared with TRBD1. Trimming at V came to 6 bases and at J to 7 bases, leaving 11 bases not matched to a gene. CDR1 and CDR2 from the germline V gene are SNHLY and FYNNEI. CDR3 length: 15 residues.

The V call is TRBV5-5, the J call TRBJ2-1; 10 bases are shared with TRBD2. This CDR3 comprises 15 residues. After removal of 0 bases from V and 10 bases from J, the junction contained 7 bases not matched to a gene. Germline values: CDR1 SGHKS, CDR2 YYEKEE (reference sequence). This CDR3 reads CASSLGSGRAREQFF. The CDR3 DNA sequence: TGTGCCAGCAGCTTGGGGAGCGGGAGGGCCCGGGAGCAGTTCTTC. Based on the CDR3 plus reference TRBV5-5 and TRBJ2-1, the full variable domain is DAGVTQSPTHLIKTRGQQVTLRCSPISGHKSVSWYQQVLGQGPQFIFQYYEKEERGRGNFPDRFSARQFPNYSSELNVNALLLGDSALYLCASSLGSGRAREQFFGPGTRLTVL.

The J gene is TRBJ2-3, the V gene TRBV27; D may be TRBD1 (6 bases). Trimming took off 6 bases at V and 6 bases at J, with 13 bases between the two ends. This CDR3 is built from 13 residues. From germline, CDR1 is MNHEY and CDR2 SMNVEV (reference sequence). The CDR3 region is CASRMDSLDTQYF. The CDR3 DNA reads as TGTGCCAGCAGGATGGACAGCCTGGATACGCAGTATTTT.

This sequence joins TRBV5-1 and TRBJ1-1; 7 positions match TRBD1. Germline V lookup: CDR1 SGHRS, CDR2 YFSETQ. Trimming at V came to 2 bases and at J to 6 bases, leaving 13 bases not matched to a gene. CDR3 size: 16 residues. This chain's CDR3 is CASSFLTGVISSEAFF. The CDR3 coding sequence is TGCGCCAGCAGCTTCCTAACAGGGGTCATTTCTTCTGAAGCTTTCTTT.

J is TRBJ1-1 and V is TRBV5-1, with 10 bases fitting TRBD1. Unmatched junction bases numbered 7, after V lost 0 bases and J lost 5 bases. The CDR3 is 16 residues long. Germline CDR1 and CDR2: SGHRS and YFSETQ. CDR3 coding DNA: TGCGCCAGCAGCTTGGGACAGGGGGCTCCTTATACTGAAGCTTTCTTT. Protein sequence: CASSLGQGAPYTEAFF.

This clone came up once. The chain couples TRBV5-4 to TRBJ1-1; TRBD1 aligns across 9 bases. The CDR3 length is 16 residues. Germline V gene data show CDR1 as SGHNT and CDR2 as YYREEE (reference sequence). Germline trimming cut 7 bases from V and 9 bases from J; bases unmatched to any gene: 19. CDR3 in DNA: TGTGCCAGCGGGGGGGCTCGGGACAGGGAGGGTTCTAAAGCTTTCTTT. This codes for CASGGARDREGSKAFF.